This paragraph reports one T cell receptor beta chain. What it recognizes is unknown. A sample-barcoded 5' primer and a J-beta primer mix were used in a second PCR of roughly 6 to 12 cycles. TCRdb re-analysed the 5' RACE reads in MiXCR, keeping a single row per CDR3 protein. The sample has roughly 900,000 distinct CDR3 sequences, roughly 43% seen once. The entry originates in a study of blood T cells in healthy people across ages. Study-level findings and limits: Observed TCR beta diversity per million T cells went down as age went up. This fall followed a roughly linear course with age.

The CDR3 has 11 amino acids. V was trimmed by 11 bases and J by 9 bases, leaving 14 bases between them. Germline lookup yields CDR1 SGHTA and CDR2 FQGTGA. Specimen: blood. V is TRBV7-3 and J is TRBJ1-5, with a possible D match to TRBD1 (5 bases). The source of this sequence is a man aged 25 to 40 in good health. DNA of the CDR3: TGTGCCCTAGGGCAGGGAAGGCCCCAGCATTTT. Translation gives CALGQGRPQHF. Drawing the rest from reference TRBV7-3 and TRBJ1-5, the complete variable domain is GAGVSQTPSNKVTEKGKYVELRCDPISGHTALYWYRQSLGQGPEFLIYFQGTGAADDSGLPNDRFFAVRPEGSVSTLKIQRTERGDSAVYLCALGQGRPQHFGDGTRLSIL.